What follows describes a single T cell receptor (beta chain). This sample was taken from a study of OX40 agonist ivuxolimab in advanced cancers. About the study: Every 2 weeks, patients got intravenous ivuxolimab at one of six dose levels (0.01-10 mg/kg).

The repertoire was sequenced with immunoSEQ multiplex PCR; TCRdb's copy has only in-frame clones and lacks some. Seen here are under 95,000 clones, about 93% observed once, and the top ten hold roughly 6.7%. The sample was CD4+ or CD8+ T cells sorted from blood, taken in a trial of the OX40 agonist ivuxolimab. This clonotype originated in an adult with an advanced solid tumor such as melanoma, head and neck, liver or kidney cancer.

CDR3 bases: TGTGCCAGCAGTGAGGGGCAGGGAGGAGAGACCCAGTACTTC. It codes for CASSEGQGGETQYF. The chain joins TRBV2 to TRBJ2-5; perhaps TRBD2 as D (6 bases). Germline loops: CDR1 SNHLY, CDR2 FYNNEI. V shed 3 bases and J shed 4 bases, with 12 bases lying between them. The CDR3 is made up of 14 amino acids.